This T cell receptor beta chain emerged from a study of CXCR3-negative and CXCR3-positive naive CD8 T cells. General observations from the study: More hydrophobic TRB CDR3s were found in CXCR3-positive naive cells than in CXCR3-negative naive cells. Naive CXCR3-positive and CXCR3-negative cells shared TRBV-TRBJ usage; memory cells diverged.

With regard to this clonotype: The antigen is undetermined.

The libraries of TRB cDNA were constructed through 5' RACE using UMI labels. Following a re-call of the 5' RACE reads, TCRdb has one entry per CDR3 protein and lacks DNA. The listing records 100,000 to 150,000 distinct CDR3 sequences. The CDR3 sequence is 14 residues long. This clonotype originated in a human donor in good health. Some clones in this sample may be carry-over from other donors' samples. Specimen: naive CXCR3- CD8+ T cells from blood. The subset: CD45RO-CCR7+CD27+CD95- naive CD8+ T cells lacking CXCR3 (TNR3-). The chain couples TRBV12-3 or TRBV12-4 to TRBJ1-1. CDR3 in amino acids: CASSPTNGNTEAFF.